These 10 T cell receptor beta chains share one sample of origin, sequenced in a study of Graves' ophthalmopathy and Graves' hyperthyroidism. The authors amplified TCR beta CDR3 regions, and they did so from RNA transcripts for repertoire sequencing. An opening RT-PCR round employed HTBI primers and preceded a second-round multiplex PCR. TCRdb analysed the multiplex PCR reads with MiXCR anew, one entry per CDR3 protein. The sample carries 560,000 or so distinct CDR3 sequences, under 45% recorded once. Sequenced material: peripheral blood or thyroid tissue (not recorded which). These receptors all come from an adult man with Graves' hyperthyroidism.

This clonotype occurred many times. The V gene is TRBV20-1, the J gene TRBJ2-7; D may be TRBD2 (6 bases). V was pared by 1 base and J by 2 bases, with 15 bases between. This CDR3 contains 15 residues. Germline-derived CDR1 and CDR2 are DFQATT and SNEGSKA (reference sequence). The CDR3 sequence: CSARGYGGPPYEQYF. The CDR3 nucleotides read TGCAGTGCTAGAGGCTACGGGGGACCTCCCTACGAGCAGTACTTC.

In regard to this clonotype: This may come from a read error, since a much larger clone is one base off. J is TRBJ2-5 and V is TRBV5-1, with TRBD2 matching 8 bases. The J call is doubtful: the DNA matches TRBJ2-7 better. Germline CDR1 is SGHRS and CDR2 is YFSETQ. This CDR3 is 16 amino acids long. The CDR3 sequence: CASRRTSGLISYEQYF. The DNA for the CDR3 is TGCGCCAGCAGGCGAACTAGCGGCCTAATCTCCTACGAGCAGTACTTC.

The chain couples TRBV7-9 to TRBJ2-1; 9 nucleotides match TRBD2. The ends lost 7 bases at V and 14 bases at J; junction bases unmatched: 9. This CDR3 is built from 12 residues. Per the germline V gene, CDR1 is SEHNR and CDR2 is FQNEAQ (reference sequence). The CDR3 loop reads CASTLAGDREFF. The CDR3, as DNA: TGTGCCAGCACGTTAGCGGGAGATCGGGAGTTCTTC.

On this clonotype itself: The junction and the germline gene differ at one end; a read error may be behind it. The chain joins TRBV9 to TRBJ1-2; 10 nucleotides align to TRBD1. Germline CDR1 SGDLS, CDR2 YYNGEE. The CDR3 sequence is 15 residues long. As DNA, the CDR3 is TGTGCCAGCAGCCAGGAGACAGGGGGCGCGGATGGCTGCACCTTC. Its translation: CASSQETGGADGCTF. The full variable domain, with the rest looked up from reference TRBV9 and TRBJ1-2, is DSGVTQTPKHLITATGQRVTLRCSPRSGDLSVYWYQQSLDQGLQFLIQYYNGEERAKGNILERFSAQQFPDLHSELNLSSLELGDSALYFCASSQETGGADGCTFGSGTRLTVV.

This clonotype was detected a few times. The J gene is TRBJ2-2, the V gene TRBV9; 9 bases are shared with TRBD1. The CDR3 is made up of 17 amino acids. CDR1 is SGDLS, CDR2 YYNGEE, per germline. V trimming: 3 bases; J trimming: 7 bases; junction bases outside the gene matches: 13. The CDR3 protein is CASSAQTGTGYYGELFF. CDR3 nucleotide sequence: TGTGCCAGCAGCGCACAAACCGGGACAGGGTATTACGGGGAGCTGTTTTTT.

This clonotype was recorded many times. CDR3 sequence: CSVETWTPRRETQYF. CDR3 sequence (DNA): TGCAGCGTTGAAACCTGGACTCCCCGCCGGGAGACCCAGTACTTC. The V call is TRBV29-1, the J call TRBJ2-5; D might be TRBD2 (5 bases). CDR3 size: 15 residues. CDR1 is SQVTM and CDR2 is ANQGSEA in the germline V gene. V was cut by 2 bases and J by 5 bases, with 18 bases left in between.

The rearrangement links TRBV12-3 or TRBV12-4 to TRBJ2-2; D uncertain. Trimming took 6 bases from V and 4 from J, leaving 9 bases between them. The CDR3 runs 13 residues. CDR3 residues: CASSNALTGELFF. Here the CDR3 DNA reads TGTGCCAGCAGCAACGCCCTCACCGGGGAGCTGTTTTTT.

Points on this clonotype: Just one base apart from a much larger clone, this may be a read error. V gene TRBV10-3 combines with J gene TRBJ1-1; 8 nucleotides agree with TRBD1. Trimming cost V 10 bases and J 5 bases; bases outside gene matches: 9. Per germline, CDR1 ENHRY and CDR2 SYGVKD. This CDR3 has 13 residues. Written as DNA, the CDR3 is TGTGCCAGCGGTACAGGGGGGTGGACTGAAGCTTTCTTT. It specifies CASGTGGWTEAFF.

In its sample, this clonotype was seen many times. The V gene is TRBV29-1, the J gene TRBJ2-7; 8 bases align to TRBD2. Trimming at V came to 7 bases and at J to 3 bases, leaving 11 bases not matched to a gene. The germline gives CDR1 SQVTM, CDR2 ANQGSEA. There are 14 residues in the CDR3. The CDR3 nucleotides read TGCAGCGCCCGGGGGGGAAGGGTGGACTACGAGCAGTACTTC. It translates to CSARGGRVDYEQYF.

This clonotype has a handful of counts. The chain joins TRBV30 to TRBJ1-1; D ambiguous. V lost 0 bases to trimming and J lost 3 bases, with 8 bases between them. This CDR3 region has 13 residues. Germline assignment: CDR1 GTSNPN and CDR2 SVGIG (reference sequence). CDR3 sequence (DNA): TGTGCCTGGAGTGTACAAGGGTACACTGAAGCTTTCTTT. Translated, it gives CAWSVQGYTEAFF.